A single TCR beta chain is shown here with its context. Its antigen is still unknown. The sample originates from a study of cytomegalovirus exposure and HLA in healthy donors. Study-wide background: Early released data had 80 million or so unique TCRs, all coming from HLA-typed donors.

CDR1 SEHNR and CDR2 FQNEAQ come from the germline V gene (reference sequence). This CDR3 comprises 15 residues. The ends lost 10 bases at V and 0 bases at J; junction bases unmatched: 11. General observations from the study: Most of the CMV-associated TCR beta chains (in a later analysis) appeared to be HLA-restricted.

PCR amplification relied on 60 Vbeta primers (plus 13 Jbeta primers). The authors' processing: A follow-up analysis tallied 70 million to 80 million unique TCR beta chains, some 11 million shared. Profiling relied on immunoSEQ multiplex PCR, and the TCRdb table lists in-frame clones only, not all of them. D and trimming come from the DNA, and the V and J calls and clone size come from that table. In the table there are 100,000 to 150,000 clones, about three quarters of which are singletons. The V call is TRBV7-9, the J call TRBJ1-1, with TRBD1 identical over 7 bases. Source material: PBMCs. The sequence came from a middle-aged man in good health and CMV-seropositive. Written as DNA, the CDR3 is TGTGCCATCTCAGACAGGGAAGGCTTGAACACTGAAGCTTTCTTT. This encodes CAISDREGLNTEAFF.